This T cell receptor (beta chain) stems from a study of immune characterization of retroperitoneal liposarcoma. The CDR3 is made up of 14 amino acids. The V end lost 7 bases, the J end lost 9 bases, and 19 bases lay between the germline ends. This clonotype is labeled as medium-sized. Each CDR3 protein gets one entry after TCRdb re-called the PCR reads with MiXCR. The profile shows about 5,000 distinct CDR3 sequences, roughly a third of them singletons. The sequencing sample was made of tumor tissue. The TCR originated in a female donor with retroperitoneal liposarcoma. The chain carries TRBV12-3 or TRBV12-4 and TRBJ2-1; D remains ambiguous. The CDR3 region has the DNA TGTGCCAGCACTTCCCCGGACCAGATCGGTGAGCAGTTCTTC. It specifies CASTSPDQIGEQFF.